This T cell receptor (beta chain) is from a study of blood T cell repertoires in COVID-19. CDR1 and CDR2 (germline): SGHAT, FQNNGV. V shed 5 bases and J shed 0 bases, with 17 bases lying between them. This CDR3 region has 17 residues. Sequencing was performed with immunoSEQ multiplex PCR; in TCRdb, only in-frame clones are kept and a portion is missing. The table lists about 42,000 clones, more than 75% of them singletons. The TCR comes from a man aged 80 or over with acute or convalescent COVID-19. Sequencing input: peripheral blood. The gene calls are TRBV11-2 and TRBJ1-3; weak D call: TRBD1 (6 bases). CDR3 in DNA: TGTGCCAGCAGCCCCGCGGTAACAGGGCGCTCTGGAAACACCATATATTTT. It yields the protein CASSPAVTGRSGNTIYF.